This T cell receptor (beta chain) is from a study of blood T cell repertoires in COVID-19. Sequenced by immunoSEQ multiplex PCR; TCRdb stores in-frame clones only, minus some. The sample has fewer than 250,000 clones, more than 85% seen once. The V end lost 1 base, the J end lost 4 bases, and 8 bases lay between the germline ends. CDR3 length equals 14 residues. From germline, CDR1 is SGHTA and CDR2 FQGNSA. Sample: PBMCs or T cells enriched from blood (not recorded which). The chain couples TRBV7-2 to TRBJ1-5, with TRBD1 as a possible D gene (5 bases). The sequence was obtained from a woman aged 40 to 55 in a cohort exposed to, infected with or recovered from COVID-19 (not recorded which). CDR3: CASSLGTPNQPQHF. The CDR3, as DNA: TGTGCCAGCAGCTTAGGGACACCGAATCAGCCCCAGCATTTT.